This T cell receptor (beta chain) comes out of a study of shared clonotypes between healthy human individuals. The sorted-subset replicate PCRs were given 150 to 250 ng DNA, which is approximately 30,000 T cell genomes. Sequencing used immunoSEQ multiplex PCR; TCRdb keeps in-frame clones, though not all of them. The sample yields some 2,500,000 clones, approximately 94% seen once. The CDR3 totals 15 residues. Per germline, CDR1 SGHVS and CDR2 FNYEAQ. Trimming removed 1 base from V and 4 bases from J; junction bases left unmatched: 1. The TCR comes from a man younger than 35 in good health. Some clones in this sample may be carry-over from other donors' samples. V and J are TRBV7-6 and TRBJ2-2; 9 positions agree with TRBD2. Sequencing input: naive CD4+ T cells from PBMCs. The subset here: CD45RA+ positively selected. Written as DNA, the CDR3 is TGTGCCAGCAGCTTAGGACTAGCGGCCACCGGGGAGCTGTTTTTT. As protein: CASSLGLAATGELFF.